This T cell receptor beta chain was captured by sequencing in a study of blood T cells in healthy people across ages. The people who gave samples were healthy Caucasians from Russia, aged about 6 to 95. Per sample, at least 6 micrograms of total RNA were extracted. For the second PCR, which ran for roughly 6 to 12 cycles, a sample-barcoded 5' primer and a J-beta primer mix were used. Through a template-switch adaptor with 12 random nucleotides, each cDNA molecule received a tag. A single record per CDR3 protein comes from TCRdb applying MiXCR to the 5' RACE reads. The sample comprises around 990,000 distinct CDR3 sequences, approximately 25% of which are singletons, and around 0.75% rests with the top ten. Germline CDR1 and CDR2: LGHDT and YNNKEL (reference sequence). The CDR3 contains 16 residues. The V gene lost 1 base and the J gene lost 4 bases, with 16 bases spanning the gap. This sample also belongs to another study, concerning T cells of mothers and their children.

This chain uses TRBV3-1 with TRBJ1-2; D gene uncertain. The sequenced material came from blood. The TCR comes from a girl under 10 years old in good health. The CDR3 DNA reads TGTGCCAGCAGCCAAGGCGGCCTTGGCCTCCGCTATGGCTACACCTTC. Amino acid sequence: CASSQGGLGLRYGYTF.